Below, 19 T cell receptor beta chains from the same sample are listed, as sequenced in a study of T cell repertoires in cytomegalovirus infection. TCRdb re-called the reads through MiXCR, storing one row per CDR3 protein. Altogether around 120,000 distinct CDR3 sequences are present, 20% to 30% being singletons, with the ten largest covering 30% to 40%. For these receptors, no antigen is known. The specimen was PBMCs, sequenced either directly or after in vitro stimulation (not recorded which). The receptor source for this set is a human donor in good health (CMV status not recorded). Some clones in this sample may be carry-over from other donors' samples.

This clonotype has a handful of counts. This sequence joins TRBV10-3 and TRBJ2-7; D remains ambiguous. Between the trimmed V and J ends, which lost 0 bases and 4 bases, there was a span of 7 bases. The germline V gene encodes CDR1 ENHRY and CDR2 SYGVKD. CDR3 size: 13 residues. The CDR3 region has the DNA TGTGCCATCAGTGAGTCCGCCCAATACGAGCAGTACGTC. Its translation is CAISESAQYEQYV.

This CDR3 is CASSYSSLAGDGEQYF. The CDR3 DNA reads TGTGCCAGCAGTTACTCGAGCCTAGCGGGAGACGGGGAGCAGTACTTC. The chain combines TRBV6-2 or TRBV6-3 with TRBJ2-7, with 10 bases lining up with TRBD2. CDR1 and CDR2 (germline): MNHEY, SVGEGT. The CDR3 loop spans 16 amino acids. After removal of 0 bases from V and 7 bases from J, the junction contained 9 bases not matched to a gene.

This clonotype was counted a few times. CDR3 loop: CASSFQGLGTPLHF. The DNA of the CDR3 is TGTGCCAGCAGCTTCCAGGGTCTGGGGACACCCCTCCACTTT. The chain is built from TRBV7-2 and TRBJ1-6; weak D call: TRBD1 (5 bases). Trimming cost V 3 bases and J 11 bases, with 14 bases left between them. The germline V gene has CDR1 SGHTA and CDR2 FQGNSA. The CDR3 loop spans 14 amino acids.

This clonotype was counted a few times. The chain couples TRBV19 to TRBJ2-1; 7 bases align to TRBD1. The CDR3 has 15 residues. The V gene end was trimmed by 10 bases and the J gene end by 7 bases; junction bases not matched to a gene: 16. Germline V lookup: CDR1 LNHDA, CDR2 SQIVND (reference sequence). This CDR3 is CATTTRGTVRNEQFF. The CDR3 DNA follows: TGTGCCACCACCACCAGAGGGACAGTCCGAAATGAGCAGTTCTTC.

V usage is TRBV12-3 or TRBV12-4 and J usage is TRBJ2-5, with 7 bases lining up with TRBD1. V shed 6 bases and J 2 bases; nucleotides not matched to a gene: 6. This CDR3 is built from 14 residues. The CDR3 nucleotides read TGTGCCAGCAGCCTAGGGGACAGACAAGAGACCCAGTACTTC. This translates into CASSLGDRQETQYF.

This clonotype was seen more than once but under ten times. This sequence joins TRBV7-6 and TRBJ2-1; D uncertain. CDR1 and CDR2 from the germline V gene are SGHVS and FNYEAQ. The CDR3 covers 16 residues. Trimming removed 0 bases from V and 9 bases from J, with 18 bases in between. The CDR3 sequence: CASSLAASMNGGEQFF. In nucleotides, the CDR3 is TGTGCCAGCAGCTTAGCGGCTTCTATGAATGGTGGTGAGCAGTTCTTC.

This clonotype was recorded many times. The chain couples TRBV4-1 to TRBJ2-2; 7 nucleotides line up with TRBD1. Looked up from germline, CDR1 is MGHRA and CDR2 is YSYEKL. The V segment lost 2 bases and the J segment 0 bases; nucleotides outside the gene matches: 3. The length of the CDR3 is 16 residues. CDR3 DNA: TGCGCCAGCAGCCAACCGCAGGGGGCGAACACCGGGGAGCTGTTTTTT. It is translated as CASSQPQGANTGELFF.

The chain is built from TRBV24-1 and TRBJ1-2; unclear D gene. Germline CDR1 is KGHDR and CDR2 is SFDVKD. V was pared by 6 bases and J by 3 bases, with 10 bases between. This CDR3 spans 13 amino acids. The CDR3 region has the DNA TGTGCCACCAGTATGGTCGGCGACTATGGCTACACCTTC. Its protein product is CATSMVGDYGYTF.

The CDR3 DNA is TGCGCCAGCAGCCAAATAAACAGCCACTCCTACAATGAGCAGTTCTTC. Its translation is CASSQINSHSYNEQFF. The V and J genes are TRBV4-3 and TRBJ2-1; no definite D call. V gave up 2 bases and J gave up 0 bases, with 11 bases separating them. Germline V gene data show CDR1 as LGHNA and CDR2 as YSLEER. The CDR3 runs 16 residues.

The CDR3 spells CASSKGGTSLNEQFF. The CDR3 DNA sequence: TGTGCCAGCAGCAAGGGGGGGACTAGCCTCAATGAGCAGTTCTTC. V is TRBV6-5 and J is TRBJ2-1, with 9 nucleotides matching TRBD2. Germline trimming cut 6 bases from V and 6 bases from J; bases unmatched to any gene: 9. This CDR3 is 15 amino acids long. Germline CDR1 and CDR2: MNHEY and SVGAGI.

The V gene is TRBV11-2, the J gene TRBJ1-2, with 10 nucleotides matching TRBD1. Germline V gene sequence: CDR1 SGHAT, CDR2 FQNNGV. Germline trimming cut 5 bases from V and 5 bases from J; bases unmatched to any gene: 11. The CDR3 has 16 amino acids. The CDR3 loop is CASSQTTGGWIYGYTF. The DNA of the CDR3 is TGTGCCAGCAGCCAAACGACAGGGGGCTGGATATATGGCTACACCTTC.

This chain uses TRBV19 with TRBJ2-1, with TRBD2 matching 11 bases. The CDR3 sequence is 15 residues long. Germline loops: CDR1 LNHDA, CDR2 SQIVND (reference sequence). V gave up 3 bases and J gave up 5 bases; unmatched junction bases: 3. This CDR3 reads CASSMGTSGHNEQFF. The CDR3 DNA reads TGTGCCAGTAGTATGGGGACTAGCGGCCACAATGAGCAGTTCTTC.

V is TRBV10-3 and J is TRBJ1-1; D unresolved. Germline values: CDR1 ENHRY, CDR2 SYGVKD. The CDR3 loop spans 12 amino acids. Trimming shortened V by 3 bases and J by 3 bases, and 5 bases separated the two germline ends. CDR3: CAISDDDTEAFF. The DNA of the CDR3 is TGTGCCATCAGTGATGATGACACTGAAGCTTTCTTT.

The gene calls are TRBV12-3 or TRBV12-4 and TRBJ1-1; TRBD1 matches 7 bases. The junction had 5 bases not matched to a gene; V was cut back by 7 bases and J by 6 bases. The CDR3 loop spans 12 amino acids. CDR3 sequence: CASNLQGSEAFF. CDR3 coding DNA: TGTGCCAGCAACCTACAGGGGTCTGAAGCTTTCTTT.

This clonotype was counted many times. Germline is not matched at one junction end, which may reflect a read error. The chain carries TRBV6-2 or TRBV6-3 and TRBJ2-1; TRBD2 matches 14 bases. The CDR3 is made up of 14 amino acids. CDR1 is MNHEY, CDR2 SVGEGT, per germline. The CDR3 is CASKNAGLAGELFF. The CDR3 nucleotides are TGTGCCAGCAAAAACGCGGGACTAGCGGGAGAGCTGTTCTTC.

V is TRBV6-8 and J is TRBJ1-3; 7 nucleotides match TRBD1. The CDR3 has 15 residues. Losses at the gene ends were 2 bases for V and 4 bases for J; bases not matched to a gene: 5. CDR1 is MNHGY and CDR2 is SAAAGT in the germline V gene. CDR3 protein: CASSYDRAGGNTIYF. For the CDR3, the DNA is TGTGCCAGCAGTTACGACAGGGCGGGCGGAAACACCATATATTTT.

The chain links TRBV10-3 to TRBJ2-7, with D tentatively TRBD1 (5 bases). From germline, CDR1 is ENHRY and CDR2 SYGVKD. The CDR3 length is 14 residues. V lost 5 bases, J lost 7 bases, and 18 bases lay in between. This CDR3 is CAISLQGELGEQYF. In nucleotides, the CDR3 is TGTGCCATCAGTCTGCAGGGTGAACTGGGGGAGCAGTACTTC.

This clonotype has more than one count but fewer than ten. This chain uses TRBV12-5 with TRBJ2-2; 16 bases match TRBD2. The CDR3 runs to 18 residues. The germline gives CDR1 LGHNT, CDR2 FRNRAP. V shed 5 bases, J shed 2 bases, and the junction held 5 bases outside the gene matches. The CDR3 protein is CASGLGTSGRDNTGELFF. The DNA of the CDR3 is TGTGCTAGTGGTCTAGGGACTAGCGGGAGGGACAACACCGGGGAGCTGTTTTTT.

This clonotype was counted between two and nine times. J is TRBJ2-1 and V is TRBV12-3 or TRBV12-4; 7 bases align to TRBD2. CDR3 length: 16 residues. V was clipped by 6 bases and J by 3 bases; unmatched bases: 11. CDR3 coding DNA: TGTGCCAGCAGCCCTAGGGCGGGAGTTGGCTACAATGAGCAGTTCTTC. Translation gives CASSPRAGVGYNEQFF.